This T cell receptor beta chain was captured by sequencing in a study of blood T cell repertoires in COVID-19. For the study at large: The analysed material was cDNA or gDNA that came from T cells, B-cell-depleted T cells, or PBMCs.

Participants' own reports of clinical history determined their cohort assignment. CDR1 and CDR2 (germline): MNHEY, SMNVEV (reference sequence). The J segment lost 4 bases and the V segment lost 5 bases, leaving 7 bases of the junction unmatched. This CDR3 spans 15 amino acids. Original analysis: The authors estimated nucleated cell counts from reference gene primer amplification. The table came from immunoSEQ multiplex PCR; TCRdb's copy has only in-frame clones and leaves some out. That table gives V, J and clone size, and the DNA gave D and trimming. The repertoire consists of about 400,000 clones, with about 90% occurring once and the leading ten covering about 1.7%.

The sequencing sample was made of PBMCs or T cells enriched from blood (not recorded which). The source of this sequence is a woman younger than 45 who had recovered from COVID-19. This rearrangement joins TRBV27 to TRBJ1-1; 10 bases line up with TRBD1. The CDR3 DNA sequence: TGTGCCAGCAGTGAGCGGACAGGGGGTCCCACTGAAGCTTTCTTT. This gives the protein CASSERTGGPTEAFF.